This T cell receptor (beta chain) was captured by sequencing in a study of graft-versus-host responses after intestinal transplantation. Generated by immunoSEQ multiplex PCR, the TCRdb table keeps only in-frame clones and is missing some. The data hold tens of thousands of clones, with about 90% observed a single time. The germline V gene has CDR1 LNHDA and CDR2 SQIVND (reference sequence). V lost 9 bases to trimming and J lost 7 bases, with 16 bases between them. The CDR3 runs to 12 residues. Of note for this clone: Its antigen is currently unknown.

This TCR derives from a human donor who received an intestinal transplant. The chain uses TRBV19 and TRBJ2-7; maybe TRBD1 (6 bases). Sequenced material: unstimulated CD8+ T cells sorted from spleen or lymph node cells, taken before intestinal transplant. The CDR3 protein is CASSDSLGEQYF. CDR3 in DNA: TGTGCCAGCTCGGACAGCCTGGGGGAGCAGTACTTC. The whole variable domain, remainder taken from reference TRBV19 and TRBJ2-7, is DGGITQSPKYLFRKEGQNVTLSCEQNLNHDAMYWYRQDPGQGLRLIYYSQIVNDFQKGDIAEGYSVSREKKESFPLTVTSAQKNPTAFYLCASSDSLGEQYFGPGTRLTVT.